This TCR beta chain was sequenced in a study of beta chain features in type 1 diabetes. Study-level findings and limits: A moderate, significant TCRB CDR3 shortening appeared in type 1 diabetes across four CD4+ subsets.

On this clone itself: Its antigen is as yet unknown.

Expressed TCRB transcripts got sequenced, as all isolated RNA was reverse transcribed. Libraries were prepared by immunoSEQ multiplex PCR; TCRdb keeps only in-frame clonotypes and omits some of them. The data hold some 70,000 clones, with about 48% observed a single time. Trimming pared 0 bases from V and 5 bases from J, leaving 7 bases between. Per germline, CDR1 KGHSH and CDR2 LQKENI. CDR3 size: 13 residues. The clonotype comes from a man aged 25-45 years with type 1 diabetes. This chain joins TRBV18 and TRBJ2-5; no definite D call. The source material was central memory CD4+ T cells from blood. The DNA for the CDR3 is TGTGCCAGCTCACCACCAGTGAGGGAGACCCAGTACTTC. This encodes CASSPPVRETQYF.